This paragraph reports one TCR beta chain. Its antigen has not been determined. Nothing much larger sits one base from this clone, and base qualities are not available. The data stem from a study of T cell changes during pregnancy in multiple sclerosis (dated by TCRdb to between 2018 and 2021). For context, the study as a whole: In women with multiple sclerosis, the researchers looked at how the T cell repertoire shifted as pregnancy progressed.

The library was prepared using the immunoSEQ multiplex PCR assay. Not all clones reach the TCRdb copy of this immuneACCESS table, which keeps in-frame sequences only. Checked studies attribute under half of the gap to unresolved V genes and leave the rest unexplained. The sample table holds 50,000 to 75,000 clones, of which nearly 95% were seen once. The ten largest clones capture about 2.5% of the sample. Its CDR3 holds 15 amino acids, cysteine through phenylalanine. Kept here is only the CDR3 DNA, which spans 45 bases and is read in frame from base 1. The V end gives up 0 bases and the J end 4 bases, leaving 2 bases in the junction not matched to a gene. CDR1 and CDR2 are read off the germline V gene as SGHRS and YFSETQ.

The starting material was CD8+ T cells from peripheral blood mononuclear cells, obtained in the third trimester of pregnancy. This chain joins TRBV5-1 to TRBJ2-3, with 10 bases in between that match TRBD1. The TCR originated in a female donor with multiple sclerosis, enrolled in a pregnancy study. The CDR3 reads as follows: CASSLGTGGADTQYF. In nucleotide form, the sequence is TGCGCCAGCAGCTTGGGGACAGGGGGAGCAGATACGCAGTATTTT. With all but the CDR3 taken from the reference TRBV5-1 and TRBJ2-3 genes, the full variable domain is: KAGVTQTPRYLIKTRGQQVTLSCSPISGHRSVSWYQQTPGQGLQFLFEYFSETQRNKGNFPGRFSGRQFSNSRSEMNVSTLELGDSALYLCASSLGTGGADTQYFGPGTRLTVL.